One sample yielded the 7 T cell receptor beta chains listed below, sequenced in a study of T-cell memory formation after mild COVID-19. TCRdb re-derived calls from the 5' RACE reads in MiXCR, one entry per CDR3 protein. The sample holds roughly 560,000 distinct CDR3 sequences, over 20% seen once. What was sequenced was PBMCs or a T cell subset sorted from them (not recorded which). Receptors were obtained from an adult woman who had mild COVID-19 (a few samples of this study predate the infection). Cell type and time point are not known.

This chain links TRBV20-1 with TRBJ2-1; D is perhaps TRBD1 or TRBD2 (5 bases each). The CDR3 consists of 12 residues. The V and J ends lost 6 bases and 8 bases respectively, with 14 bases between them. Germline V CDR1 and CDR2: DFQATT, SNEGSKA (reference sequence). The DNA for the CDR3 is TGCAGTGCGAGACCGGGACGCTATGAGCAGTTCTTC. It is translated as CSARPGRYEQFF.

The chain recombines TRBV7-2 with TRBJ1-2; D call uncertain. Germline V gene lookup returns CDR1 SGHTA and CDR2 FQGNSA. V shed 4 bases and J shed 7 bases, with 13 bases lying between them. The CDR3 length is 13 residues. CDR3 region: CASSSGPGGGYTF. CDR3 coding DNA: TGTGCCAGCAGCTCCGGACCCGGCGGTGGCTACACCTTC.

This clonotype was observed a few times. The chain joins TRBV7-2 to TRBJ1-5; TRBD1 aligns across 9 bases. CDR3 length equals 14 residues. J was trimmed by 1 base and V by 6 bases; bases with no gene match: 1. Per germline, CDR1 SGHTA and CDR2 FQGNSA. CDR3 bases: TGTGCCAGCAGGGGGACAGGGAGCAATCAGCCCCAGCATTTT. This gives the protein CASRGTGSNQPQHF.

V usage is TRBV11-3 and J usage is TRBJ2-5, with D perhaps matching TRBD2 (6 bases). Between the trimmed V and J ends, which lost 5 bases and 5 bases, there was a span of 15 bases. Per germline, CDR1 SGHNT and CDR2 YENEEA. This CDR3 has 14 residues. CDR3 region: CASSGGAALETQYF. CDR3 DNA: TGTGCCAGCAGCGGAGGGGCAGCGCTTGAGACCCAGTACTTC.

The genes are TRBV18 and TRBJ2-4, with 9 bases fitting TRBD1. Germline CDR1 and CDR2: KGHSH and LQKENI. This CDR3 is built from 14 residues. Germline trimming cut 2 bases from V and 8 bases from J; bases unmatched to any gene: 4. CDR3 residues: CASSPTGGRDIQYF. The CDR3 nucleotides are TGTGCCAGCTCACCAACAGGGGGCAGAGACATTCAGTACTTC.

This clonotype came up a few times. The chain links TRBV5-1 to TRBJ2-1; D is unresolved. The V end lost 0 bases, the J end lost 2 bases, and 9 bases lay between the germline ends. This CDR3 is 15 amino acids long. Germline V gene sequence: CDR1 SGHRS, CDR2 YFSETQ. This chain's CDR3 is CASSLGDPAYNEQFF. In nucleotides, the CDR3 is TGCGCCAGCAGCTTGGGTGATCCTGCCTACAATGAGCAGTTCTTC.

This rearrangement joins TRBV7-9 to TRBJ1-2; 10 bases are shared with TRBD1. The CDR3 loop spans 16 amino acids. Germline V gives CDR1 SEHNR, CDR2 FQNEAQ (reference sequence). Trimming took 8 bases from V and 5 from J; bases not matched to a gene: 14. The CDR3 region has the DNA TGTGCCAGCGATGCTACAAGGGACAGGGGAAATTATGGCTACACCTTC. It specifies CASDATRDRGNYGYTF.